This T cell receptor beta chain is drawn from a study of blood T cell repertoires in COVID-19. Study-wide background: Sources were T cells, B-cell-depleted T cells, or PBMCs; the material itself was cDNA or gDNA.

Profiled with immunoSEQ multiplex PCR; TCRdb holds only in-frame clones, not every one. The sample lists some 60,000 clones, roughly four fifths occurring once. This CDR3 contains 14 residues. The V and J ends lost 5 bases and 7 bases respectively, with 15 bases between them. The germline gives CDR1 SGHAT, CDR2 FQNNGV. The TCR was taken from a human donor in a cohort sampled during active COVID-19. The chain joins TRBV11-2 to TRBJ2-1; unclear D gene. The sample taken for sequencing was peripheral blood. CDR3: CASSPLSSMNEQFF. DNA of the CDR3: TGTGCCAGCAGCCCACTGAGTTCTATGAATGAGCAGTTCTTC.